Shown below are 24 T cell receptor beta chains from a single sample sequenced in a study of T cell repertoires in cytomegalovirus infection. Which antigens these TCRs recognize remains unknown. TCRdb reanalysed the reads using MiXCR and keeps one entry per CDR3 protein. This table holds 570,000 or so distinct CDR3 sequences, 35% to 50% found once. The sequenced sample was cultured PBMCs, obtained from culture after CMV antigen stimulation. The receptors derive from a human donor in good health (CMV status not recorded). Some clones in this sample may be carry-over from other donors' samples.

Of note for this clonotype: At one boundary the junction diverges from the germline segment, which might be a read error. The chain has TRBV7-2 and TRBJ2-2, with D unresolved. CDR1 is SGHTA and CDR2 is FQGNSA in the germline V gene. The CDR3 loop spans 16 amino acids. The CDR3 here is CVSSLAGFSGTGELFF. The CDR3, as DNA: TGTGTCAGCAGCTTAGCAGGTTTTTCTGGGACCGGGGAGCTGTTTTTT.

This chain links TRBV19 with TRBJ2-1, with 7 bases matching TRBD1. The junction had 7 bases not matched to a gene; V was cut back by 5 bases and J by 6 bases. The CDR3 consists of 14 residues. Looked up from germline, CDR1 is LNHDA and CDR2 is SQIVND (reference sequence). The CDR3, as DNA: TGTGCCAGTAGTCCCCGACAGGGTATCAATGAGCAGTTCTTC. This sequence encodes CASSPRQGINEQFF. The full variable domain, completed using reference TRBV19 and TRBJ2-1, is DGGITQSPKYLFRKEGQNVTLSCEQNLNHDAMYWYRQDPGQGLRLIYYSQIVNDFQKGDIAEGYSVSREKKESFPLTVTSAQKNPTAFYLCASSPRQGINEQFFGPGTRLTVL.

The chain has TRBV15 and TRBJ1-4; D call uncertain. Trimming removed 5 bases from V and 8 bases from J, with 21 bases in between. Germline V CDR1 and CDR2: LNHNV, YYDKDF (reference sequence). The CDR3 extends over 16 amino acids. Here the CDR3 reads CATSPRTQWNNEKLFF. CDR3 DNA sequence: TGTGCCACCAGCCCAAGAACTCAGTGGAATAACGAAAAACTGTTTTTT.

A word on this clonotype: Germline is not matched at one junction end, which may reflect a read error. This chain connects TRBV7-2 to TRBJ2-5; 14 positions agree with TRBD2. This CDR3 spans 15 amino acids. Germline V lookup: CDR1 SGHTA, CDR2 FQGNSA. The CDR3 DNA follows: TGTGCCAGCAGCTTAACCGGGACTAGCGGGGGCGATATGGACTTC. Translation: CASSLTGTSGGDMDF. Full variable domain (remainder filled in from reference TRBV7-2 and TRBJ2-5): GAGVSQSPSNKVTEKGKDVELRCDPISGHTALYWYRQSLGQGLEFLIYFQGNSAPDKSGLPSDRFSAERTGGSVSTLTIQRTQQEDSAVYLCASSLTGTSGGDMDFGPGTRLLVL.

The chain has TRBV15 and TRBJ1-2, with a weak D call TRBD1 (5 bases). The CDR3 runs 13 residues. Germline assignment: CDR1 LNHNV and CDR2 YYDKDF (reference sequence). Deletions cut 1 base from V and 8 bases from J, with 11 bases between. The DNA of the CDR3 is TGTGCCACCAGCAGAGCTGGGAGGGGAGGCTACACCTTC. Protein: CATSRAGRGGYTF.

This chain connects TRBV12-3 or TRBV12-4 to TRBJ1-1, with D possibly matching TRBD1 (5 bases). The V gene lost 6 bases and the J gene lost 2 bases, with 13 bases spanning the gap. The CDR3 totals 14 residues. DNA of the CDR3: TGTGCCAGCAGACGCGGGGGAAGTAACACTGAAGCTTTCTTT. It translates to CASRRGGSNTEAFF.

The chain is built from TRBV9 and TRBJ2-7; no definite D call. The CDR3 loop spans 14 amino acids. Germline lookup yields CDR1 SGDLS and CDR2 YYNGEE. The V end was cut by 7 bases, the J end by 0 bases, with 14 bases between. In DNA form, the CDR3 reads TGTGCCAGCTCCGGGCAAATCAACTCCTACGAGCAGTACTTC. Translation: CASSGQINSYEQYF. Combining the CDR3 with reference TRBV9 and TRBJ2-7 gives the whole variable domain DSGVTQTPKHLITATGQRVTLRCSPRSGDLSVYWYQQSLDQGLQFLIQYYNGEERAKGNILERFSAQQFPDLHSELNLSSLELGDSALYFCASSGQINSYEQYFGPGTRLTVT.

V usage is TRBV18 and J usage is TRBJ1-1, with D perhaps matching TRBD1 (5 bases). The CDR3 sequence is 15 residues long. The V and J ends lost 3 bases and 4 bases respectively, with 15 bases between them. Germline CDR1 KGHSH, CDR2 LQKENI. The CDR3 spells CASSPYPGGGTEAFF. The DNA for the CDR3 is TGTGCCAGCTCACCCTATCCGGGCGGGGGCACTGAAGCTTTCTTT.

The chain recombines TRBV5-1 with TRBJ2-7, with 8 positions matching TRBD1. The V segment lost 5 bases and the J segment 3 bases; nucleotides outside the gene matches: 7. This CDR3 spans 14 amino acids. The germline gives CDR1 SGHRS, CDR2 YFSETQ. This chain's CDR3 is CASSTGGKVYEQYF. Written as DNA, the CDR3 is TGCGCCAGCAGTACAGGGGGTAAAGTCTACGAGCAGTACTTC.

The rearrangement joins TRBV20-1 to TRBJ1-6; D is possibly TRBD1 (6 bases). Germline CDR1 and CDR2: DFQATT and SNEGSKA (reference sequence). This CDR3 region has 13 residues. V was shortened by 6 bases and J by 7 bases, with 13 bases between the two germline ends. For the CDR3, the DNA is TGCAGTGCAAGACAGGAGTTAAATTCACCCCTCCACTTT. This encodes CSARQELNSPLHF.

This clonotype was counted between two and nine times. J is TRBJ2-2 and V is TRBV5-6, with 7 bases aligning to TRBD2. The CDR3 is made up of 16 amino acids. With 6 bases clipped from V and 6 bases from J, the junction kept 14 bases outside the gene matches. CDR1 and CDR2 (germline): SGHDT, YYEEEE. In DNA, the CDR3 is TGTGCCAGCAACCGCCCCGTGATGGGGGGGGCCGGGGAGCTGTTTTTT. Encoded protein: CASNRPVMGGAGELFF. Full variable domain (rest looked up from reference TRBV5-6 and TRBJ2-2): DAGVTQSPTHLIKTRGQQVTLRCSPKSGHDTVSWYQQALGQGPQFIFQYYEEEERQRGNFPDRFSGHQFPNYSSELNVNALLLGDSALYLCASNRPVMGGAGELFFGEGSRLTVL.

The genes are TRBV7-8 and TRBJ1-5; D gene ambiguous. The CDR3 is 14 amino acids. Trimming cost V 4 bases and J 1 base, with 8 bases left between them. Per germline, CDR1 SGHVS and CDR2 FQNEAQ. The CDR3 nucleotides are TGTGCCAGCAGCTCCGAAGTGAGCAATCAGCCCCAGCATTTT. Protein sequence: CASSSEVSNQPQHF.

The rearrangement links TRBV7-9 to TRBJ2-7, with no clear D. The CDR3 length is 14 residues. Trimming cost V 3 bases and J 1 base, with 10 bases left between them. Per the germline V gene, CDR1 is SEHNR and CDR2 is FQNEAQ (reference sequence). The chain's CDR3 is CASSFGLNSYEQYF. CDR3 sequence (DNA): TGTGCCAGCAGCTTTGGTCTAAATTCCTACGAGCAGTACTTC.

The V and J genes are TRBV7-2 and TRBJ1-2; D remains ambiguous. V was cut by 0 bases and J by 3 bases, with 5 bases left in between. Germline assignment: CDR1 SGHTA and CDR2 FQGNSA. The CDR3 length is 13 residues. Written as DNA, the CDR3 is TGTGCCAGCAGCTTAGCAGTACACTATGGCTACACCTTC. It yields the protein CASSLAVHYGYTF.

This clonotype has only a few counts. This chain's CDR3 is CASSLASPYGYTF. CDR3 coding DNA: TGTGCCAGCAGCTTAGCTTCACCGTATGGCTACACCTTC. The chain joins TRBV7-8 to TRBJ1-2; D gene ambiguous. The CDR3 runs 13 residues. V was clipped by 0 bases and J by 5 bases, with 7 bases between them. The germline V gene has CDR1 SGHVS and CDR2 FQNEAQ.

Notes on this clonotype: This may arise from a read error, as a much more abundant clone is one base away. J is TRBJ2-1 and V is TRBV7-8; 8 bases map to TRBD2. The CDR3 length is 16 residues. Germline V lookup: CDR1 SGHVS, CDR2 FQNEAQ. Here the CDR3 reads CASSLRPAGVENEQSF. The CDR3 region has the DNA TGTGCCAGCAGCTTACGGCCAGCGGGAGTTGAGAATGAGCAGTCCTTC.

This clonotype was recorded a few times. CDR3 sequence reads: CASSGDAGTQGETQYF. CDR3 nucleotide sequence: TGTGCCAGCAGTGGGGACGCCGGCACCCAAGGAGAGACCCAGTACTTC. The chain has TRBV6-1 and TRBJ2-5; D may correspond to TRBD1 or TRBD2 (5 bases each). The CDR3 has 16 residues. With 4 bases removed from V and 4 bases from J, the gap between germline ends came to 19 bases. Germline CDR1 and CDR2: MNHNS and SASEGT.

A few counts support this clonotype. The chain combines TRBV2 with TRBJ2-1; maybe TRBD2 (11 bases). V lost 5 bases to trimming and J lost 6 bases, with 26 bases between them. CDR3 size: 18 residues. CDR1 is SNHLY, CDR2 FYNNEI, per germline. The CDR3, as DNA: TGTGCCAGCAGTTGGGACAGGGGAACTAGCGGGGGATCCAATGAGCAGTTCTTC. It encodes CASSWDRGTSGGSNEQFF.

The chain links TRBV2 to TRBJ2-7; 8 positions agree with TRBD1. The CDR3 has 12 residues. Germline V lookup: CDR1 SNHLY, CDR2 FYNNEI. V lost 6 bases to trimming and J lost 5 bases; unmatched junction nucleotides: 3. CDR3 sequence: CASRADRDEQYF. The CDR3, as DNA: TGTGCCAGCAGAGCGGACAGGGACGAGCAGTACTTC.

V gene TRBV7-2 combines with J gene TRBJ2-1; perhaps TRBD2 as D (7 bases). The CDR3 is 18 residues long. V shed 2 bases and J shed 0 bases, with 17 bases lying between them. Germline lookup yields CDR1 SGHTA and CDR2 FQGNSA. In DNA form, the CDR3 reads TGTGCCAGCAGCTTATACCCGGGGGGCCAGAGCTCCTACAATGAGCAGTTCTTC. Protein: CASSLYPGGQSSYNEQFF.

This chain connects TRBV4-3 to TRBJ2-1, with 8 bases that match TRBD2. The germline CDR1 and CDR2 sequences are LGHNA and YSLEER. The CDR3 covers 16 residues. V lost 0 bases to trimming and J lost 9 bases; unmatched junction nucleotides: 10. CDR3 coding DNA: TGCGCCAGCAGCCAAGAACGTCGGGAGGGCCGCGGTGAGCAGTTCTTC. It yields the protein CASSQERREGRGEQFF.

The gene calls are TRBV18 and TRBJ1-6; D not certain. Trimming removed 1 base at V and 8 bases at J, with 12 bases between. This CDR3 is 15 amino acids long. Germline CDR1 and CDR2: KGHSH and LQKENI. The CDR3 loop reads CASSPQPAVYSPLHF. As DNA, the CDR3 is TGTGCCAGCTCACCACAGCCGGCGGTCTATTCACCCCTCCACTTT.

This clonotype was seen more than once but under ten times. The rearrangement joins TRBV7-9 to TRBJ2-1, with D possibly TRBD2 on 5 matching bases. The germline V gene has CDR1 SEHNR and CDR2 FQNEAQ (reference sequence). The V end lost 8 bases, the J end lost 9 bases, and 23 bases lay between the germline ends. The CDR3 spans 15 residues. CDR3 nucleotides: TGTGCCAGCCGCGGGTGGCCCCTTCCTCGGGGTGAGCAGTTCTTC. It encodes CASRGWPLPRGEQFF. The variable domain in full, with the rest retrieved from reference TRBV7-9 and TRBJ2-1, is DTGVSQNPRHKITKRGQNVTFRCDPISEHNRLYWYRQTLGQGPEFLTYFQNEAQLEKSRLLSDRFSAERPKGSFSTLEIQRTEQGDSAMYLCASRGWPLPRGEQFFGPGTRLTVL.

This clonotype was counted only a few times. V and J are TRBV7-2 and TRBJ2-1, with no clear D. Germline V gene sequence: CDR1 SGHTA, CDR2 FQGNSA. Deletions cut 5 bases from V and 8 bases from J, with 16 bases between. The CDR3 has 14 residues. CDR3 in DNA: TGTGCCAGCAGCCCTCTTCTTGGCACTGATGAGCAGTTCTTC. It codes for CASSPLLGTDEQFF. Full variable domain (outside the CDR3, taken from reference TRBV7-2 and TRBJ2-1): GAGVSQSPSNKVTEKGKDVELRCDPISGHTALYWYRQSLGQGLEFLIYFQGNSAPDKSGLPSDRFSAERTGGSVSTLTIQRTQQEDSAVYLCASSPLLGTDEQFFGPGTRLTVL.